One sample yielded the 19 T cell receptor beta chains listed below, sequenced in a study of blood T cell repertoires in COVID-19. TCRdb's table, derived via immunoSEQ multiplex PCR, lists solely in-frame clones and lacks some. The sample lists roughly 220,000 clones, 84% occurring once. The sequenced sample consisted of peripheral blood. These receptor sequences come from a man aged 25 to 45 with active or convalescent COVID-19.

This chain's CDR3 is CASSPADRRTEAFF. CDR3 sequence (DNA): TGTGCCAGCTCACCGGCGGATCGGAGGACTGAAGCTTTCTTT. This chain connects TRBV18 to TRBJ1-1; no clear D gene. The CDR3 sequence is 14 residues long. V was clipped by 3 bases and J by 5 bases, with 13 bases between them. Germline V gene sequence: CDR1 KGHSH, CDR2 LQKENI.

The genes are TRBV7-9 and TRBJ2-2; 8 nucleotides agree with TRBD1. Looked up from germline, CDR1 is SEHNR and CDR2 is FQNEAQ (reference sequence). The CDR3 totals 15 residues. The ends lost 5 bases at V and 7 bases at J; junction bases unmatched: 9. CDR3 in amino acids: CASSPTGQGIGELFF. The CDR3, as DNA: TGTGCCAGCAGCCCAACCGGACAGGGTATCGGGGAGCTGTTTTTT.

In this sample, this clone turned up a few times. The rearrangement uses TRBV14 and TRBJ2-5; 8 nucleotides line up with TRBD2. With V trimmed by 3 bases and J by 5 bases, 8 bases remained unmatched. CDR1 is SGHDN, CDR2 FVKESK, per germline. CDR3 length equals 15 residues. CDR3: CASSHRAGVGETQYF. The CDR3 coding sequence is TGTGCCAGCAGCCACAGAGCGGGAGTAGGTGAGACCCAGTACTTC.

The chain recombines TRBV13 with TRBJ1-2; 10 bases fit TRBD1. In germline, CDR1 is PRHDT, CDR2 FYEKMQ (reference sequence). After removal of 5 bases from V and 3 bases from J, the junction contained 12 bases not matched to a gene. There are 17 residues in the CDR3. This CDR3 reads CASSPWDRGRTYYGYTF. The DNA for the CDR3 is TGTGCCAGCAGCCCGTGGGACAGGGGCCGAACATACTATGGCTACACCTTC.

Here the CDR3 reads CASRGGTGSNQPQHF. Here the CDR3 DNA reads TGCGCCAGCAGAGGGGGCACGGGGAGCAATCAGCCCCAGCATTTT. This chain joins TRBV10-2 and TRBJ1-5, with TRBD1 matching over 7 bases. Per germline, CDR1 WSHSY and CDR2 SAAADI. Trimming removed 6 bases from V and 1 base from J; junction bases left unmatched: 6. The CDR3 spans 15 residues.

The chain carries TRBV3-1 (or the pseudogene TRBV3-2) and TRBJ1-1; D call uncertain. Germline CDR1 reads LGHDT; CDR2 reads YNNKEL (reference sequence). The CDR3 loop spans 11 amino acids. Trimming left V 7 bases short and J 8 bases short, with 11 bases between. The CDR3 nucleotides are TGTGCCAGCACTCTCCGGGGAGAAGCTTTCTTT. Translating gives CASTLRGEAFF.

The rearrangement joins TRBV4-2 to TRBJ1-2; 7 bases fit TRBD1. V lost 3 bases and J lost 4; bases outside the gene matches: 8. This CDR3 spans 15 amino acids. The germline gives CDR1 LGHNA, CDR2 YNFKEQ. CDR3 sequence (DNA): TGTGCCAGCAGCCAGGACGCCGGGACAGTCTATGGCTACACCTTC. Amino acid sequence: CASSQDAGTVYGYTF.

J is TRBJ1-1 and V is TRBV4-3; D may be TRBD1 (5 bases). This CDR3 has 13 amino acids. CDR1 and CDR2 from the germline V gene are LGHNA and YSLEER. V was pared by 1 base and J by 9 bases, with 12 bases between. CDR3 sequence: CASSQAGGGKAFF. Here the CDR3 DNA reads TGCGCCAGCAGCCAAGCCGGGGGGGGTAAAGCTTTCTTT.

This clone was found once. The chain is built from TRBV15 and TRBJ2-3; 7 bases are a match to TRBD1. Per germline, CDR1 LNHNV and CDR2 YYDKDF (reference sequence). The CDR3 covers 15 residues. The ends lost 3 bases at V and 0 bases at J; junction bases unmatched: 3. CDR3 amino acids: CATSSRGQSTDTQYF. DNA of the CDR3: TGTGCCACCAGCAGTCGGGGACAGAGCACAGATACGCAGTATTTT. Looking up the rest from reference TRBV15 and TRBJ2-3 gives the full variable domain: DAMVIQNPRYQVTQFGKPVTLSCSQTLNHNVMYWYQQKSSQAPKLLFHYYDKDFNNEADTPDNFQSRRPNTSFCFLDIRSPGLGDTAMYLCATSSRGQSTDTQYFGPGTRLTVL.

The genes are TRBV5-1 and TRBJ1-4; 10 bases line up with TRBD1. Germline CDR1 is SGHRS and CDR2 is YFSETQ. CDR3 size: 18 residues. With V trimmed by 0 bases and J by 3 bases, 8 bases remained unmatched. This CDR3 is CASSLGQGAGNANEKLFF. Written as DNA, the CDR3 is TGCGCCAGCAGCTTGGGACAGGGGGCAGGCAACGCTAATGAAAAACTGTTTTTT.

The chain has TRBV28 and TRBJ1-6; D is undetermined. This CDR3 contains 18 residues. The germline V and J ends were trimmed by 8 bases and 9 bases, with 29 bases remaining between them. The V gene's germline CDR1 is MDHEN and CDR2 SYDVKM. The CDR3: CASEHPLDKTHLVSPLHF. CDR3 DNA sequence: TGTGCCAGCGAGCATCCCCTCGACAAAACACATTTGGTTTCACCCCTCCACTTT.

The genes are TRBV6-5 and TRBJ2-3; tentative D call: TRBD2 (5 bases). Trimming left V 7 bases short and J 9 bases short, with 20 bases between. Germline V gene sequence: CDR1 MNHEY, CDR2 SVGAGI. The CDR3 has 14 amino acids. Here the CDR3 DNA reads TGTGCCAGCACATGGACTTCGCCTATTGGAACGCAGTATTTT. Protein product: CASTWTSPIGTQYF.

V gene TRBV27 combines with J gene TRBJ2-7, with 7 bases identical to TRBD1. V lost 10 bases, J lost 0 bases, and 6 bases stayed unmatched. In germline, CDR1 is MNHEY, CDR2 SMNVEV (reference sequence). The CDR3 is 13 amino acids. CDR3: CATHRDSSYEQYF. The DNA of the CDR3 is TGTGCCACCCACCGGGACAGCTCCTACGAGCAGTACTTC.

This chain uses TRBV15 with TRBJ2-1; TRBD2 agrees at 10 bases. V was clipped by 1 base and J by 7 bases; unmatched bases: 7. The germline V gene encodes CDR1 LNHNV and CDR2 YYDKDF (reference sequence). The CDR3 is 16 amino acids. The CDR3 reads CATSRVSSGRVNEQFF. CDR3 nucleotide sequence: TGTGCCACCAGCAGAGTATCCAGCGGGAGGGTTAATGAGCAGTTCTTC. Using reference TRBV15 and TRBJ2-1 for the parts outside the CDR3, the full variable domain is DAMVIQNPRYQVTQFGKPVTLSCSQTLNHNVMYWYQQKSSQAPKLLFHYYDKDFNNEADTPDNFQSRRPNTSFCFLDIRSPGLGDTAMYLCATSRVSSGRVNEQFFGPGTRLTVL.

This clone was detected only a few times. The rearrangement uses TRBV6-2 or TRBV6-3 and TRBJ1-2; a weak D match, TRBD1 (5 bases). Germline CDR1 is MNHEY and CDR2 is SVGEGT. V was trimmed by 2 bases and J by 6 bases, leaving 10 bases between them. This CDR3 spans 13 amino acids. The CDR3 is CASSYQGKDGYTF. DNA of the CDR3: TGTGCCAGCAGTTACCAGGGTAAGGATGGCTACACCTTC.

This clone was seen only a few times. Other DNA sequences in this specimen translate into the identical CDR3. The CDR3 sequence: CASSLGVTGELFF. In DNA form, the CDR3 reads TGTGCCAGCAGCTTAGGCGTCACCGGGGAGCTGTTTTTT. This chain links TRBV11-2 with TRBJ2-2, with D unclear. CDR3 length: 13 residues. Germline V gene data show CDR1 as SGHAT and CDR2 as FQNNGV. Trimming removed 1 base at V and 4 bases at J, with 4 bases between. The full variable domain, in which reference TRBV11-2 and TRBJ2-2 provide the parts outside the CDR3, is EAGVAQSPRYKIIEKRQSVAFWCNPISGHATLYWYQQILGQGPKLLIQFQNNGVVDDSQLPKDRFSAERLKGVDSTLKIQPAKLEDSAVYLCASSLGVTGELFFGEGSRLTVL.

The gene calls are TRBV7-2 and TRBJ2-6; no clear D. The CDR3 runs to 14 residues. The germline CDR1 and CDR2 sequences are SGHTA and FQGNSA. The CDR3 loop reads CASVSNSGANVLTF. The CDR3 DNA reads as TGTGCTAGTGTCTCGAACTCTGGGGCCAACGTCCTGACTTTC.

The rearrangement uses TRBV7-8 and TRBJ2-7, with D tentatively TRBD1 (5 bases). Germline V CDR1 and CDR2: SGHVS, FQNEAQ. The length of the CDR3 is 14 residues. V lost 4 bases and J lost 0, with 10 bases in between. CDR3 in amino acids: CASSSGHHSYEQYF. In DNA, the CDR3 is TGTGCCAGCAGCTCTGGACATCACTCCTACGAGCAGTACTTC.

Only one count was recorded for this clone. This chain uses TRBV9 with TRBJ2-3; a possible D gene is TRBD1 (8 bases). The CDR3 is made up of 15 amino acids. V gave up 0 bases and J gave up 4 bases, with 12 bases separating them. Germline V gene data show CDR1 as SGDLS and CDR2 as YYNGEE. The CDR3 DNA reads TGTGCCAGCAGCGTAGCTACAGGGGGGGCAGATACGCAGTATTTT. Its translation is CASSVATGGADTQYF.